The T cell receptor beta chain under discussion was sequenced for a study of identifying expanded T cells in peripheral blood. Healthy donors had no documented immune events, such as infections, while sampled. On this clone itself: What it recognizes is unknown.

Study results and caveats: Differentially abundant clones: around 1.1 between replicates, 16.4 at around 14 days, around 19 at four. Approximately two-week clone count variance significantly increased as total template count grew.

The CDR3 totals 12 residues. Unmatched junction bases numbered 3, after V lost 6 bases and J lost 10 bases. The germline V gene encodes CDR1 ENHRY and CDR2 SYGVKD. Produced via immunoSEQ multiplex PCR; TCRdb's table is partial and in-frame only. The data hold around 100,000 clones, with about 87% observed a single time. This TCR derives from a person aged 18 to 75 in good health. Sequencing was performed on blood. V is TRBV10-3 and J is TRBJ1-6; 7 nucleotides align to TRBD1. This chain's CDR3 is CAIRAGGSPLHF. CDR3 nucleotide sequence: TGTGCCATCAGAGCAGGGGGGTCACCCCTCCACTTT.